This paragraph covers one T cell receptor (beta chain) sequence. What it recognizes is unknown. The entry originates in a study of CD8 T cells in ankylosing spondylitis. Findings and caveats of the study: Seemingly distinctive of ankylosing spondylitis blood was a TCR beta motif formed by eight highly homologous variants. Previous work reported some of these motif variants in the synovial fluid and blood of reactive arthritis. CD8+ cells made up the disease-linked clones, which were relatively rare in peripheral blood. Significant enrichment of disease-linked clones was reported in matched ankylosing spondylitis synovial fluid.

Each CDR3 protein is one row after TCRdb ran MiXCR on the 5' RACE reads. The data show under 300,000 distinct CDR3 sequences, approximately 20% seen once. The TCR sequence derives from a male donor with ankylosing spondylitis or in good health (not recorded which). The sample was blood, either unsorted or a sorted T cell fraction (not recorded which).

This chain's CDR3 is CASSPTSGSPLFNEQFF. The DNA of the CDR3 is TGTGCCAGCAGCCCAACTAGCGGGAGCCCTCTATTCAATGAGCAGTTCTTC. This chain uses TRBV3-1 with TRBJ2-1; TRBD2 aligns across 11 bases. Unmatched junction bases numbered 11, after V lost 4 bases and J lost 6 bases. CDR1 and CDR2 (germline): LGHDT, YNNKEL (reference sequence). The CDR3 runs 17 residues.